Listed below are T cell receptor beta chains from one sample, sequenced in a study of regulatory T cells in long-lasting Graves disease. A single record per CDR3 protein comes from TCRdb applying MiXCR to the multiplex PCR reads. The data show about 310,000 distinct CDR3 sequences, around 21% seen once. Sequences were derived from peripheral blood mononuclear cells (PBMCs), sampled when the disease was refractory, from a patient treated with antithyroid drugs. These receptors originate from a female donor with Graves disease. Each CDR3 is given with its conserved first and last residue. Fields, in order: CDR3 protein, V gene.

CDR3: CASSLVGLAGGRKQETQYF
V: TRBV12-3/TRBV12-4

CDR3: CASSQGREAVQYF
V: TRBV3-1

CDR3: CASSLRGLAGELFF
V: TRBV7-2

CDR3: CASSGWKQPQHF
V: TRBV6-2/TRBV6-3

CDR3: CASSLGFKETQYF
V: TRBV5-1

CDR3: CASSSGLAGEGQETQYF
V: TRBV7-6

CDR3: CASIRNQETQYF
V: TRBV2

CDR3: CASSLEEREPHNEQFF
V: TRBV13

CDR3: CASSFARTPMNTEAFF
V: TRBV19

CDR3: CASTGGGETQYF
V: TRBV11-2

CDR3: CSVSTGSDTEAFF
V: TRBV29-1

CDR3: CASSTRQGVGYEQYF
V: TRBV7-2

CDR3: CASTAGVRTGELFF
V: TRBV6-1

CDR3: CASSPGTSGRGSYNEQFF
V: TRBV7-2

CDR3: CAWSPREVRFRGETQYF
V: TRBV30

CDR3: CASSLEKATEAFF
V: TRBV7-2

CDR3: CASSPMTSINEQFF
V: TRBV18

CDR3: CAWVQGYTGELFF
V: TRBV30

CDR3: CASSLASTGYYEQYF
V: TRBV27

CDR3: CASSQDMGTRSNYGYTF
V: TRBV4-3